This T cell receptor (beta chain) was found in a study of T cell changes during pregnancy in multiple sclerosis. The repertoire was sequenced with immunoSEQ multiplex PCR; TCRdb's copy has only in-frame clones and lacks some. The table includes some 70,000 clones, 85% to 95% detected once. This sample comprised CD8+ T cells from peripheral blood mononuclear cells, obtained in the third trimester of pregnancy. The receptor was derived from a female donor in good health, enrolled as a control in a pregnancy study.

The CDR3, as DNA: TGCGCCAGCAGCTTACTAGAACACCGCGGTGAGCAGTTCTTC. It yields the protein CASSLLEHRGEQFF. V usage is TRBV5-1 and J usage is TRBJ2-1; possible D gene TRBD2, 5 bases. V lost 2 bases, J lost 9 bases, and 15 bases lay in between. The germline V gene has CDR1 SGHRS and CDR2 YFSETQ. The length of the CDR3 is 14 residues.